The rows below give T cell receptor beta chains drawn from one sample of a study of blood T cell repertoires in COVID-19. Profiled with immunoSEQ multiplex PCR; TCRdb holds only in-frame clones, not every one. Of tens of thousands of clones in the sample, 75% to 90% were seen once. Source material: peripheral blood. Every receptor here comes from a woman over 75 with acute or convalescent COVID-19. Both conserved end residues are part of each CDR3. The order of the fields is J gene, V gene, clone size, D gene, CDR3 protein, CDR3 DNA. A D gene is named only where the DNA matches it firmly. Where a row states a size, it is once, few, many or the class of an expanded clone; other rows omit it.

J gene: TRBJ1-4; V gene: TRBV10-3; clone size: -; D gene: -; CDR3 protein: CASKGDGFEKLFF; CDR3 DNA: TGTGCCTCCAAGGGGGACGGGTTCGAAAAACTGTTTTTT
J gene: TRBJ2-1; V gene: TRBV5-1; clone size: -; D gene: TRBD2; CDR3 protein: CASSLEVAGGREQFF; CDR3 DNA: TGCGCCAGCAGCTTGGAGGTAGCGGGGGGGCGTGAGCAGTTCTTC
J gene: TRBJ1-2; V gene: TRBV2; clone size: -; D gene: TRBD1; CDR3 protein: CASSDRDRGGFDYGYTF; CDR3 DNA: TGTGCCAGCAGTGATAGGGACAGGGGCGGCTTCGACTATGGCTACACCTTC
J gene: TRBJ1-2; V gene: TRBV3-1/TRBV3-2; clone size: -; D gene: -; CDR3 protein: CASSQAGLGGYTF; CDR3 DNA: TGTGCCAGCAGCCAAGCAGGGCTGGGGGGCTACACCTTC
J gene: TRBJ1-5; V gene: TRBV2; clone size: -; D gene: -; CDR3 protein: CASTSGGNQPQHF; CDR3 DNA: TGTGCCAGCACGAGCGGTGGCAATCAGCCCCAGCATTTT
J gene: TRBJ1-4; V gene: TRBV4-1; clone size: -; D gene: -; CDR3 protein: CASSQDAGRRTNEKLFF; CDR3 DNA: TGCGCCAGCAGCCAAGACGCAGGGCGGCGAACTAATGAAAAACTGTTTTTT
J gene: TRBJ2-3; V gene: TRBV7-9; clone size: -; D gene: -; CDR3 protein: CASSPTERQFGTDTQYF; CDR3 DNA: TGTGCCAGCAGCCCTACAGAGCGACAGTTCGGCACAGATACGCAGTATTTT
J gene: TRBJ1-2; V gene: TRBV7-2; clone size: -; D gene: -; CDR3 protein: CASNLGGVSGYTF; CDR3 DNA: TGTGCCAGCAACCTGGGGGGGGTGAGTGGCTACACCTTC
J gene: TRBJ2-7; V gene: TRBV7-7; clone size: -; D gene: -; CDR3 protein: CASSQILGGEQYF; CDR3 DNA: TGTGCTAGCAGCCAGATACTAGGGGGCGAGCAGTACTTC
J gene: TRBJ2-2; V gene: TRBV7-3; clone size: few; D gene: -; CDR3 protein: CASSATTGPGELFF; CDR3 DNA: TGTGCCAGCAGCGCTACCACGGGTCCCGGGGAGCTGTTTTTT
J gene: TRBJ2-3; V gene: TRBV4-2; clone size: -; D gene: -; CDR3 protein: CASSQGRTTRSSTDTQYF; CDR3 DNA: TGTGCCAGCAGCCAAGGTCGGACTACCAGGTCGAGCACAGATACGCAGTATTTT
J gene: TRBJ1-2; V gene: TRBV14; clone size: -; D gene: -; CDR3 protein: CASSQDETTGGYTF; CDR3 DNA: TGTGCCAGCAGCCAAGATGAAACCACGGGTGGCTACACCTTC
J gene: TRBJ1-1; V gene: TRBV4-2; clone size: -; D gene: -; CDR3 protein: CASSQVGLMNTEAFF; CDR3 DNA: TGTGCCAGCAGCCAAGTGGGGCTGATGAACACTGAAGCTTTCTTT
J gene: TRBJ2-7; V gene: TRBV2; clone size: -; D gene: TRBD1; CDR3 protein: CASTTGTGYEQYF; CDR3 DNA: TGTGCCAGCACCACCGGGACAGGGTACGAGCAGTACTTC
J gene: TRBJ1-1; V gene: TRBV9; clone size: -; D gene: -; CDR3 protein: CASSALQGNTEAFF; CDR3 DNA: TGTGCCAGCAGCGCCCTTCAGGGGAACACTGAAGCTTTCTTT
J gene: TRBJ2-7; V gene: TRBV6-7; clone size: -; D gene: TRBD1; CDR3 protein: CASSYTSGTGYDEQYF; CDR3 DNA: TGTGCCAGCAGTTACACCTCCGGGACAGGTTACGACGAGCAGTACTTC
J gene: TRBJ2-6; V gene: TRBV7-3; clone size: -; D gene: -; CDR3 protein: CASSARTGTGANVLTF; CDR3 DNA: TGTGCCAGCAGCGCCCGAACAGGGACTGGGGCCAACGTCCTGACTTTC
J gene: TRBJ2-7; V gene: TRBV2; clone size: -; D gene: -; CDR3 protein: CASGQIPYEQYF; CDR3 DNA: TGTGCCAGCGGGCAGATACCCTACGAGCAGTACTTC
J gene: TRBJ1-2; V gene: TRBV3-1/TRBV3-2; clone size: -; D gene: TRBD1; CDR3 protein: CASSPDRGYGYTF; CDR3 DNA: TGTGCCAGCAGCCCCGACAGGGGGTACGGCTACACCTTC
J gene: TRBJ2-5; V gene: TRBV11-1; clone size: -; D gene: -; CDR3 protein: CASSSRTVGETQYF; CDR3 DNA: TGTGCCAGCAGCTCGCGGACAGTAGGCGAGACCCAGTACTTC
J gene: TRBJ2-1; V gene: TRBV6-6; clone size: -; D gene: TRBD2; CDR3 protein: CASSYSREEQFF; CDR3 DNA: TGTGCCAGCAGTTACTCGCGGGAGGAGCAGTTCTTC
J gene: TRBJ1-4; V gene: TRBV6-1; clone size: -; D gene: TRBD1; CDR3 protein: CASSEAPRTGEGSEKLFF; CDR3 DNA: TGTGCCAGCAGTGAAGCGCCCCGGACAGGGGAAGGGAGTGAAAAACTGTTTTTT
J gene: TRBJ1-5; V gene: TRBV2; clone size: -; D gene: TRBD1; CDR3 protein: CASSVAPGQGRNQPQHF; CDR3 DNA: TGTGCCAGCAGTGTGGCCCCAGGACAGGGCCGCAATCAGCCCCAGCATTTT
J gene: TRBJ1-2; V gene: TRBV10-1; clone size: -; D gene: TRBD1; CDR3 protein: CASRPEGQAYNGYTF; CDR3 DNA: TGCGCCAGCAGACCTGAGGGACAGGCTTACAATGGCTACACCTTC
J gene: TRBJ2-2; V gene: TRBV24-1; clone size: few; D gene: TRBD1; CDR3 protein: CATRTGVDTGELFF; CDR3 DNA: TGTGCCACCAGAACAGGGGTGGACACCGGGGAGCTGTTTTTT
J gene: TRBJ1-2; V gene: TRBV12-5; clone size: -; D gene: -; CDR3 protein: CASGLVPGDGGYTF; CDR3 DNA: TGTGCTAGTGGTTTGGTGCCGGGGGATGGAGGCTACACCTTC
J gene: TRBJ2-7; V gene: TRBV18; clone size: -; D gene: TRBD2; CDR3 protein: CASSASGGYEQYF; CDR3 DNA: TGTGCCAGCTCCGCTAGCGGGGGCTACGAGCAGTACTTC
J gene: TRBJ2-7; V gene: TRBV9; clone size: many; D gene: TRBD1; CDR3 protein: CASSVAVTGHEQYF; CDR3 DNA: TGTGCCAGCAGCGTAGCTGTGACAGGGCACGAGCAGTACTTC
J gene: TRBJ2-7; V gene: TRBV10-1; clone size: -; D gene: -; CDR3 protein: CASSESGRTYEQYF; CDR3 DNA: TGCGCCAGCAGTGAGTCAGGGAGGACCTACGAGCAGTACTTC
J gene: TRBJ2-7; V gene: TRBV19; clone size: -; D gene: TRBD1; CDR3 protein: CASSAGTGQYF; CDR3 DNA: TGTGCCAGCTCCGCCGGGACAGGGCAGTACTTC
J gene: TRBJ2-7; V gene: TRBV10-2; clone size: -; D gene: -; CDR3 protein: CASSESRLYEQYF; CDR3 DNA: TGCGCCAGCAGTGAGTCGCGCCTTTACGAGCAGTACTTC
J gene: TRBJ1-5; V gene: TRBV7-2; clone size: -; D gene: -; CDR3 protein: CASSQGGSQPQHF; CDR3 DNA: TGTGCCAGCAGCCAGGGAGGTAGTCAGCCCCAGCATTTT
J gene: TRBJ2-7; V gene: TRBV5-4; clone size: -; D gene: TRBD2; CDR3 protein: CASSLAGLAGGEQYF; CDR3 DNA: TGTGCCAGCAGCTTGGCCGGACTAGCGGGGGGCGAGCAGTACTTC
J gene: TRBJ2-1; V gene: TRBV5-6; clone size: -; D gene: TRBD2; CDR3 protein: CASSRLAGGLSYNEQFF; CDR3 DNA: TGTGCCAGCAGCAGACTAGCGGGGGGGCTCTCCTACAATGAGCAGTTCTTC
J gene: TRBJ1-1; V gene: TRBV9; clone size: -; D gene: -; CDR3 protein: CASSVAMNTEAFF; CDR3 DNA: TGTGCCAGCAGCGTAGCTATGAACACTGAAGCTTTCTTT
J gene: TRBJ2-7; V gene: TRBV6-5; clone size: -; D gene: TRBD1; CDR3 protein: CASSYSTPTGGYEQYF; CDR3 DNA: TGTGCCAGCAGTTACTCGACCCCAACAGGGGGCTACGAGCAGTACTTC
J gene: TRBJ2-7; V gene: TRBV6-5; clone size: -; D gene: TRBD2; CDR3 protein: CASTRSGAGHEQYF; CDR3 DNA: TGTGCCAGCACCCGAAGCGGGGCCGGGCACGAGCAGTACTTC
J gene: TRBJ1-2; V gene: TRBV2; clone size: few; D gene: -; CDR3 protein: CASRGGADYGYTF; CDR3 DNA: TGTGCCAGTAGGGGCGGGGCTGACTATGGCTACACCTTC
J gene: TRBJ1-3; V gene: TRBV4-1; clone size: -; D gene: -; CDR3 protein: CASSQLGPYQTSGNTIYF; CDR3 DNA: TGCGCCAGCAGCCAACTTGGGCCGTATCAAACCTCTGGAAACACCATATATTTT
J gene: TRBJ1-3; V gene: TRBV6-5; clone size: -; D gene: -; CDR3 protein: CASSYSPTGTGNTIYF; CDR3 DNA: TGTGCCAGCAGTTACTCCCCAACAGGGACTGGAAACACCATATATTTT
J gene: TRBJ2-5; V gene: TRBV3-1/TRBV3-2; clone size: -; D gene: -; CDR3 protein: CASSQGSPGAQYF; CDR3 DNA: TGTGCCAGCAGCCAGGGGAGTCCTGGGGCCCAGTACTTC
J gene: TRBJ1-6; V gene: TRBV28; clone size: -; D gene: -; CDR3 protein: CASSLFGSSPLHF; CDR3 DNA: TGTGCCAGCAGTTTATTTGGGAGTTCACCCCTCCACTTT
J gene: TRBJ2-1; V gene: TRBV12-5; clone size: -; D gene: TRBD2; CDR3 protein: CASGFTGTSGANEQFF; CDR3 DNA: TGTGCTAGTGGTTTCACCGGGACTAGCGGGGCCAATGAGCAGTTCTTC
J gene: TRBJ2-7; V gene: TRBV27; clone size: -; D gene: TRBD2; CDR3 protein: CASTAQRGARVGEQYF; CDR3 DNA: TGTGCCAGCACCGCCCAGCGGGGGGCCCGGGTGGGGGAGCAGTACTTC
J gene: TRBJ1-2; V gene: TRBV24-1; clone size: once; D gene: TRBD1; CDR3 protein: CATGQGMRYTF; CDR3 DNA: TGTGCCACAGGACAGGGTATGCGCTACACCTTC
J gene: TRBJ1-1; V gene: TRBV27; clone size: few; D gene: -; CDR3 protein: CASSLLPRMNTEAFF; CDR3 DNA: TGTGCCAGCAGTCTCCTCCCGAGGATGAACACTGAAGCTTTCTTT
J gene: TRBJ2-3; V gene: TRBV7-8; clone size: -; D gene: -; CDR3 protein: CASSPRGVNTDTQYF; CDR3 DNA: TGTGCCAGCAGCCCCAGGGGGGTGAACACAGATACGCAGTATTTT
J gene: TRBJ2-5; V gene: TRBV28; clone size: once; D gene: TRBD2; CDR3 protein: CASSSPGLAGGRETQYF; CDR3 DNA: TGTGCCAGCAGTTCCCCGGGACTAGCGGGGGGAAGAGAGACCCAGTACTTC
J gene: TRBJ1-6; V gene: TRBV7-9; clone size: once; D gene: TRBD1; CDR3 protein: CASSAAGGSPLHF; CDR3 DNA: TGTGCCAGCAGCGCCGCAGGGGGGTCACCCCTCCACTTT
J gene: TRBJ2-5; V gene: TRBV11-3; clone size: -; D gene: TRBD1; CDR3 protein: CASSLSGTGFETQYF; CDR3 DNA: TGTGCCAGCAGCCTTTCCGGGACAGGGTTCGAGACCCAGTACTTC
J gene: TRBJ2-5; V gene: TRBV5-4; clone size: -; D gene: -; CDR3 protein: CASSTATFWSQETQYF; CDR3 DNA: TGTGCCAGCAGCACCGCCACTTTTTGGAGCCAAGAGACCCAGTACTTC
J gene: TRBJ1-5; V gene: TRBV21-1; clone size: -; D gene: -; CDR3 protein: CASSKKGNSNQPQHF; CDR3 DNA: TGTGCCAGCAGCAAAAAGGGGAATAGCAATCAGCCCCAGCATTTT
J gene: TRBJ2-3; V gene: TRBV7-2; clone size: -; D gene: -; CDR3 protein: CASSWNQGADTQYF; CDR3 DNA: TGTGCCAGCAGCTGGAACCAGGGTGCAGATACGCAGTATTTT